Given below is one TCR beta chain in context. This record belongs to a study of blood T cell repertoires in COVID-19. Across the study: Nucleic acid was either cDNA or gDNA, and it came from T cells, B-cell-depleted T cells, or PBMCs.

Authors' analysis steps: Amplification with reference gene primers provided the estimates of nucleated cell counts. Repertoires were generated with immunoSEQ multiplex PCR, while TCRdb's copy carries only in-frame clones and drops some. V and J calls and clone size are as listed in that table; D and trimming were resolved from the DNA. The sample has 150,000 to 180,000 clones, about 79% seen once. The source material was peripheral blood. This TCR was sampled from a woman between 50 and 59 years old with acute or convalescent COVID-19.

The CDR3 nucleotides are TGTGCCAGCAGTCCGACAGGGGTGAACACTGAAGCTTTCTTT. Its protein product is CASSPTGVNTEAFF. The rearrangement links TRBV6-5 to TRBJ1-1; 8 positions agree with TRBD1. The length of the CDR3 is 14 residues. Losses at the gene ends were 5 bases for V and 0 bases for J; bases not matched to a gene: 2. Germline CDR1 reads MNHEY; CDR2 reads SVGAGI.